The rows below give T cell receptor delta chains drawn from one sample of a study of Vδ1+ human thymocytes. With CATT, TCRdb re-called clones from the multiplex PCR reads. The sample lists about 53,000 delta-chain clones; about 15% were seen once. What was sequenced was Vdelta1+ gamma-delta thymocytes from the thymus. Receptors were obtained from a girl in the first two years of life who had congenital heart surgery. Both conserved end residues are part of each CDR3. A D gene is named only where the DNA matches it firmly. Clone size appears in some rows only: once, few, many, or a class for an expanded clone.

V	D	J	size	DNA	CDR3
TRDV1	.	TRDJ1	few	TGTGCTCTTGGGGAACTTGGGTTAGAGGGACAGCCTTACACCGATAAGCTCATCTTT	CALGELGLEGQPYTDKLIF
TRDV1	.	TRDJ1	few	TGTGCTCTTGGGGAACTACCCTTTCCTAATTCTATGGCCGATAAACTCATCTTT	CALGELPFPNSMADKLIF
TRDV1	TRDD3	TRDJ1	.	TGTGCTCTTGGGGAACTCCTTCCTACGAGGGTACTGGGGGATAAGCCCGATAAACTCATCTTT	CALGELLPTRVLGDKPDKLIF
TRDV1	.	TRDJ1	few	TGTGCTCTTGGGGAACGGGGGTACACCGATAAACTCATCTTT	CALGERGYTDKLIF
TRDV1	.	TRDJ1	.	TGTGCTCTTGGGGAAGGTACCCTATGTCCCCAATACGATAAACTCATCTTT	CALGEGTLCPQYDKLIF
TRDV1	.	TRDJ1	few	TGTGCTCTTGGGGTCCTACTGGGTGGGGACACCGATAAACTCATCTTT	CALGVLLGGDTDKLIF
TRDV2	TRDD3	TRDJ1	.	TGTGCCTGTGACACAAGAGTACTGGGGGGCCTTTTGTTCATCTTT	CACDTRVLGGLLFIF
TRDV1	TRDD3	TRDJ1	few	TGTGCTCTTGGGTTGTCCTACGTCTATAGTACTGGGGGATACAGAGCGCTATACACCGATAAACTCATCTTT	CALGLSYVYSTGGYRALYTDKLIF
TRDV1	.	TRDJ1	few	TGTGCTCTTGGGGCCACCCTTCCCGACGCGGATACCAAATACACCGATAAACTCATCTTT	CALGATLPDADTKYTDKLIF
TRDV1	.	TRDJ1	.	TGTGCTCTTGGGGAACGAAAGACCCCGTTGCTTGCAAGCTGGGTAGGGACCGATAAACTCATCTTT	CALGERKTPLLASWVGTDKLIF
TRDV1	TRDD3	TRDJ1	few	TGTGCTCTTGGGGAAGGGTATAATTCCTACATTGGAGCCGTACTGGGGGATAAAGGAGATAAACTCATCTTT	CALGEGYNSYIGAVLGDKGDKLIF
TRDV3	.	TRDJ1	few	TGTGCCTTCAGTAAGTTCCTTCGTACTGGGACCTATAAACTCATCTTT	CAFSKFLRTGTYKLIF
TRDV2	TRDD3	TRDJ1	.	TGTGCCTGTGACACCGGAGGCGTACTGGGGGATAAAGGTTCCCATAAACTCATCTTT	CACDTGGVLGDKGSHKLIF
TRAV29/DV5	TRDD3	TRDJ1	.	TGTGCAGCAAGCCTAAGAAGCATACCCTATTGCTGGGGGACGATGTACACCGATAAACTCATCTTT	CAASLRSIPYCWGTMYTDKLIF
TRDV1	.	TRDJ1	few	TGTGCTCTTGGGGGGCCGATACGTAACACCGGTAAACTCATCTTT	CALGGPIRNTGKLIF
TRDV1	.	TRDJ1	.	TGTGCTCTTGGGGAACCTACGATTCCCCGGGGATACACCGATAAACTCATCTTT	CALGEPTIPRGYTDKLIF
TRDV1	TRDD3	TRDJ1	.	TGTGCTCTTGGGAACTGGGTCGCCTGGGGGATACGGTGTAAACTCATCTTT	CALGNWVAWGIRCKLIF
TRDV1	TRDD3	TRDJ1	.	TGTGCTCTTGGGGAACTCGGCCACTTCATCGAATACTGGGGGGGGTCGGGAGGCACCGATAAACTCACCTTT	CALGELGHFIEYWGGSGGTDKLTF
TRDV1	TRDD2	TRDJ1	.	TGTGCTCTTGGGGCCCCAACCTTCCTACGTGGGTGGGGACTAGCCGATAAACTCATCTTT	CALGAPTFLRGWGLADKLIF
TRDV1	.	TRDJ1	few	TGTGCTCTTGGGGACATACCTTCATCCGGATCGGGGACCGATAAACTCATCTTT	CALGDIPSSGSGTDKLIF
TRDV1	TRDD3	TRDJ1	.	TGTGCTCTTGGGGAAGATCCCTTCTCAGTTTCCCCGTACTGGGGGATTGCCACCGATAAACTCATCTTT	CALGEDPFSVSPYWGIATDKLIF
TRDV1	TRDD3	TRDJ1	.	TGTGCTCTTGGGGACCTCTGGGAATACCAGTGCCGTTACTGGGGGATCCGTCGGGCCGATAAACTCATCTTT	CALGDLWEYQCRYWGIRRADKLIF
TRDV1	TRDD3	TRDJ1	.	TGTGCTCTTGGGGAAAGGGAGGTGTACTGGGGATTCCGATACCGCCGCGCCGATAAACTCATCTTT	CALGEREVYWGFRYRRADKLIF
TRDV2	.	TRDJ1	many	TGTGCCTGTGACACCGGACCCCAGACTGCTACTGGGCTCCCAAAGACCGATAAACTCATCTTT	CACDTGPQTATGLPKTDKLIF
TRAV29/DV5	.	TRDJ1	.	.	CSVLLCRKIGLAQYWGSVKLIF
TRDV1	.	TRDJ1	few	TGTGCTCTTGGGGAACAATTCAGGGAGACTTCCGATAAACTCATCTTT	CALGEQFRETSDKLIF
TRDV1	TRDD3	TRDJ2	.	TGTGCTCTTGGGGACTTCCCGCGTACTGGGGGGAGGTTGACAGCACAACTCTTCTTT	CALGDFPRTGGRLTAQLFF
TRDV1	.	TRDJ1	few	TGTGCTCTTGGGGAACACCAAAGACAATCCCGGGGACCCGGAATACACTACCCCCCCACCGATAAACTCATCTTT	CALGEHQRQSRGPGIHYPPTDKLIF
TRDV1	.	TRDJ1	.	TGTGCTCTTGGGGCCCGGACTTCTCACGATAAACTCATCTTT	CALGARTSHDKLIF
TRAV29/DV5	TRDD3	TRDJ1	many	TGTGCGAACAGGGGTCTGGCTGGGGGATACACGAGGGACACCGATAAACTCATCTTT	CANRGLAGGYTRDTDKLIF
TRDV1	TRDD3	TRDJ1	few	TGTGCTCTTGGGGAAAGGACCCACTTCGAGTTTCATGTTACTGGGGGATACGGTGTTCGACTCATCTTT	CALGERTHFEFHVTGGYGVRLIF
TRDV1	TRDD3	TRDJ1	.	TGTGCTCTTGGGGAACCACCTACGGGGGCCCCGTACTGGGGATATTACACCGATAAACTCATCTTT	CALGEPPTGAPYWGYYTDKLIF
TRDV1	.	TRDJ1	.	TGTGCTCTAGCAGGCCCGGGGGAGTCGTCGTACACCGATAAACTCATCTTT	CALAGPGESSYTDKLIF
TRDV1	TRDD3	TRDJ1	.	TGTGCTCTTGGGGAACATGACCCCAGTACTGGGGGAGCGCACAACACCGATAAACTCATCTTT	CALGEHDPSTGGAHNTDKLIF
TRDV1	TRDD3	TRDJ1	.	TGTGCTCTTGGTAACTACTCTGGGGGAACCCGAGGCAACACCGATAAACTCATCTTT	CALGNYSGGTRGNTDKLIF
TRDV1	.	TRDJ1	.	TGTGCTCTTGGGGAACTAGGGGCTTCCTACCTACCACTGGGGAACACCGATAAACTCATCTTT	CALGELGASYLPLGNTDKLIF
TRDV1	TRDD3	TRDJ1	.	TGTGCTCTTGGGGAACACCTTGCCTCCTTACTGGGGGATATGTTGGATGCCGATAAACTCATCTTT	CALGEHLASLLGDMLDADKLIF
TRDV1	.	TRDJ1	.	TGTGCTCTTGGGGATCATAACAGACCCACCGATAAACTCATCTTT	CALGDHNRPTDKLIF